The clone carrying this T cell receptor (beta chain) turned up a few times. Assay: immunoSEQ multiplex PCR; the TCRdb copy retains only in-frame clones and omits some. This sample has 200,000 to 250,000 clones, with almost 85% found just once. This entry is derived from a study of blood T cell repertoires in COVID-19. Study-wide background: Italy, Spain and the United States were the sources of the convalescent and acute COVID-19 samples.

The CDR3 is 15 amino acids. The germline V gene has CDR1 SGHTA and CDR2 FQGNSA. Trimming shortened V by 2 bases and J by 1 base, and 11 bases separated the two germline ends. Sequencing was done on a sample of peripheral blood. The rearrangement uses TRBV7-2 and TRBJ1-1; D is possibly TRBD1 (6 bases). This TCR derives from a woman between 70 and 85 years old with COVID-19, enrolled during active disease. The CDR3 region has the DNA TGTGCCAGCAGCTTATGGGGACAAGAGAACACTGAAGCTTTCTTT. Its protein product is CASSLWGQENTEAFF.